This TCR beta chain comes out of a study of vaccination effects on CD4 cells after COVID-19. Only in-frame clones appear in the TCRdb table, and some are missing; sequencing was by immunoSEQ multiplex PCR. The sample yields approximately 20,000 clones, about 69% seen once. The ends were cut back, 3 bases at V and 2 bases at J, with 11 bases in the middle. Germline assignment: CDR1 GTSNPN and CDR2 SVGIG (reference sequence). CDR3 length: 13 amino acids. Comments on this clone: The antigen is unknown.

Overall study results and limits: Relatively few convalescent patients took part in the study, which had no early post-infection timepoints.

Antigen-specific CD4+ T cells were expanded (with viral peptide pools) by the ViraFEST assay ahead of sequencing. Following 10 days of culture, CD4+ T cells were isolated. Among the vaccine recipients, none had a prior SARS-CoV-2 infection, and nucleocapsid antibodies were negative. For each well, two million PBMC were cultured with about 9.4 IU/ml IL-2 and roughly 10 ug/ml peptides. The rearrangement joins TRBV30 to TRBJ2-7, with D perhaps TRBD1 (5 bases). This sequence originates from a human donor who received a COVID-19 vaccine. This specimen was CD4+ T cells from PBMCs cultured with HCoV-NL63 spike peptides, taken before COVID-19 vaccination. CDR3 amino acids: CAWSTDSPYEQYF. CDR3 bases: TGTGCCTGGAGCACCGACAGTCCCTACGAGCAGTACTTC.